The 25 T cell receptor beta chains below come from one sample, sequenced in a study of T cells after yellow fever vaccination. TCRdb independently ran MiXCR on the 5' RACE reads; one entry per CDR3 protein. The sample carries 400,000 or so distinct CDR3 sequences, 6.2% recorded once. The material sequenced was PBMCs, taken 5 days after the yellow fever booster vaccination. Receptors were obtained from a man aged 30-40 years who received the YFV17D yellow fever vaccine.

This chain uses TRBV20-1 with TRBJ2-7; D is perhaps TRBD2 (6 bases). The V end was cut by 5 bases, the J end by 4 bases, with 21 bases between. This CDR3 spans 15 amino acids. Germline assignment: CDR1 DFQATT and CDR2 SNEGSKA (reference sequence). The CDR3 spells CSARVRAGSLYEQYF. CDR3 coding DNA: TGCAGTGCTCGCGTAAGAGCCGGGAGCTTATACGAGCAGTACTTC.

This clonotype was seen at least ten times. The CDR3 bases are TGCGCCAGCTTGGGACAGGGCAAAAACATTCAGTACTTC. Protein product: CASLGQGKNIQYF. V is TRBV5-1 and J is TRBJ2-4, with 9 positions matching TRBD1. Germline CDR1 SGHRS, CDR2 YFSETQ. The V and J ends lost 7 bases and 3 bases, in that order; junction bases with no gene match: 2. The CDR3 covers 13 residues. Variable domain in full (rest from reference TRBV5-1 and TRBJ2-4): KAGVTQTPRYLIKTRGQQVTLSCSPISGHRSVSWYQQTPGQGLQFLFEYFSETQRNKGNFPGRFSGRQFSNSRSEMNVSTLELGDSALYLCASLGQGKNIQYFGAGTRLSVL.

This clonotype has a count of ten or more. The V call is TRBV29-1, the J call TRBJ2-1; 11 bases are a match to TRBD2. This CDR3 has 13 amino acids. The germline V gene encodes CDR1 SQVTM and CDR2 ANQGSEA. Losses at the gene ends were 4 bases for V and 5 bases for J; bases not matched to a gene: 1. The CDR3 spells CSVGTSGHNEQFF. The CDR3, as DNA: TGCAGCGTTGGGACTAGCGGGCACAATGAGCAGTTCTTC.

V gene TRBV5-1 combines with J gene TRBJ2-7, with 7 nucleotides matching TRBD2. This CDR3 spans 17 amino acids. Germline CDR1 is SGHRS and CDR2 is YFSETQ. After removal of 4 bases from V and 3 bases from J, the junction contained 16 bases not matched to a gene. The CDR3 DNA is TGCGCCAGCAGCCCCGGGACTACCATCACCCAGGGCTACGAGCAGTACTTC. It specifies CASSPGTTITQGYEQYF.

This clonotype was recorded many times. This chain joins TRBV18 and TRBJ2-1; TRBD2 aligns across 16 bases. Germline CDR1 KGHSH, CDR2 LQKENI. Losses at the gene ends were 8 bases for V and 6 bases for J; bases not matched to a gene: 10. The CDR3 loop spans 17 amino acids. CDR3 sequence reads: CASLPGTSGRAGNEQFF. The DNA of the CDR3 is TGTGCCAGCCTGCCGGGGACTAGCGGGAGGGCCGGCAATGAGCAGTTCTTC.

This clonotype was found many times. The V gene is TRBV4-3, the J gene TRBJ2-7, with D perhaps TRBD2 (6 bases). Germline V lookup: CDR1 LGHNA, CDR2 YSLEER. The length of the CDR3 is 15 residues. The ends were cut back, 1 base at V and 5 bases at J, with 15 bases in the middle. In nucleotides, the CDR3 is TGCGCCAGCAGCCAAGGGGGAGGATGGGGAAACGAGCAGTACTTC. It yields the protein CASSQGGGWGNEQYF.

V usage is TRBV4-3 and J usage is TRBJ2-2, with TRBD1 matching over 9 bases. The V segment lost 4 bases and the J segment 1 base; nucleotides outside the gene matches: 4. The CDR3 runs to 16 residues. The V gene's germline CDR1 is LGHNA and CDR2 YSLEER. Here the CDR3 DNA reads TGCGCCAGCAGCCGGTCGGGACAGGGGAACACCGGGGAGCTGTTTTTT. It specifies CASSRSGQGNTGELFF.

This clonotype turned up a few times. The rearrangement links TRBV10-3 to TRBJ1-1; 10 bases agree with TRBD1. In germline, CDR1 is ENHRY, CDR2 SYGVKD. The V and J ends lost 8 bases and 0 bases, in that order; junction bases with no gene match: 9. This CDR3 is built from 16 residues. The CDR3 loop reads CAISPLTGGMNTEAFF. CDR3 DNA: TGTGCCATCTCCCCGTTGACAGGGGGCATGAACACTGAAGCTTTCTTT.

This clonotype showed up just a few times. The rearrangement uses TRBV3-1 and TRBJ1-2; D gene uncertain. CDR3 length: 13 residues. Germline CDR1 LGHDT, CDR2 YNNKEL (reference sequence). Deletions cut 1 base from V and 4 bases from J, with 7 bases between. The CDR3 spells CASSQATLYGYTF. In DNA, the CDR3 is TGTGCCAGCAGCCAAGCCACACTCTATGGCTACACCTTC.

This clonotype was counted a few times. The chain's CDR3 is CASSVASTSGGEQYF. CDR3 DNA sequence: TGCGCCAGCAGTGTCGCCTCAACTAGCGGAGGTGAGCAGTACTTC. This chain links TRBV10-2 with TRBJ2-7; TRBD2 aligns across 8 bases. This CDR3 has 15 residues. With V trimmed by 4 bases and J by 7 bases, 12 bases remained unmatched. The V gene's germline CDR1 is WSHSY and CDR2 SAAADI.

Many counts were recorded for this clonotype. This rearrangement joins TRBV12-3 or TRBV12-4 to TRBJ2-7; D gene unclear. CDR3 length: 12 residues. Trimming removed 7 bases from V and 0 bases from J, with 7 bases in between. The CDR3 DNA reads TGTGCCAGCACCCCCGACTCCTACGAGCAGTACTTC. Amino acid sequence: CASTPDSYEQYF.

There are many counts of this clonotype. The rearrangement links TRBV7-9 to TRBJ1-4; D ambiguous. Germline loops: CDR1 SEHNR, CDR2 FQNEAQ (reference sequence). Trimming left V 0 bases short and J 6 bases short, with 8 bases between. The CDR3 loop spans 14 amino acids. The CDR3 spells CASSLARDDEKLFF. In DNA, the CDR3 is TGTGCCAGCAGCTTAGCCAGAGATGATGAAAAACTGTTTTTT. Based on the CDR3 plus reference TRBV7-9 and TRBJ1-4, the full variable domain is DTGVSQNPRHKITKRGQNVTFRCDPISEHNRLYWYRQTLGQGPEFLTYFQNEAQLEKSRLLSDRFSAERPKGSFSTLEIQRTEQGDSAMYLCASSLARDDEKLFFGSGTQLSVL.

The rearrangement joins TRBV5-1 to TRBJ2-1; D gene ambiguous. The CDR3 has 16 residues. The germline V gene encodes CDR1 SGHRS and CDR2 YFSETQ. V lost 0 bases and J lost 0, with 10 bases in between. CDR3 coding DNA: TGCGCCAGCAGCTTGGCACCTCGTAGCTCCTACAATGAGCAGTTCTTC. It translates to CASSLAPRSSYNEQFF.

This clonotype was seen only a few times. This chain uses TRBV21-1 with TRBJ1-2; the DNA was not compared with TRBD1, the D call given in the table. TRBV21-1 is labeled a pseudogene. The CDR3 is 17 amino acids. CDR3 nucleotides: TGTGCCAGCAGCGGAACAGGAAGCCCAACCTATAACTATGGCTACACCTTC. Its translation: CASSGTGSPTYNYGYTF.

The J gene is TRBJ2-1, the V gene TRBV24-1; 7 nucleotides agree with TRBD2. This CDR3 contains 14 residues. V lost 7 bases, J lost 2 bases, and 4 bases stayed unmatched. Germline V CDR1 and CDR2: KGHDR, SFDVKD. DNA for the CDR3: TGTGCCACCAGAGGACTAGAGGCCTACAATGAGCAGTTCTTC. It codes for CATRGLEAYNEQFF.

For this clonotype: Relative to the germline gene, one junction end is altered; a read error may explain this. The chain employs TRBV5-5 and TRBJ2-2; D ambiguous. The CDR3 totals 17 residues. CDR1 is SGHKS, CDR2 YYEKEE, per germline (reference sequence). CDR3 bases: TGTGCCATCAGCTCTCTCTCCGCTAGTGGTCTGACCGGGGAGCTGTTTTTT. Protein sequence: CAISSLSASGLTGELFF.

This clonotype was observed a few times. The rearrangement uses TRBV10-3 and TRBJ1-2; no clear D gene. CDR1 is ENHRY and CDR2 is SYGVKD in the germline V gene. Trimming stripped 0 bases from V and 8 bases from J, with 13 bases between. CDR3 length: 14 residues. This CDR3 reads CAISESGGAEGYTF. The CDR3 nucleotides are TGTGCCATCAGTGAGTCCGGCGGCGCAGAGGGCTACACCTTC.

J is TRBJ2-1 and V is TRBV6-2 or TRBV6-3, with D hard to call. Germline V gives CDR1 MNHEY, CDR2 SVGEGT. V was pared by 6 bases and J by 5 bases, with 8 bases between. The CDR3 loop spans 12 amino acids. The CDR3 bases are TGTGCCAGCAGCCCTTCGGACAATGAGCAGTTCTTC. This encodes CASSPSDNEQFF.

This rearrangement joins TRBV10-3 to TRBJ2-5, with 7 positions matching TRBD1. The CDR3 spans 13 residues. V dropped 10 bases and J dropped 1; count of bases not matched to a gene: 6. Germline lookup yields CDR1 ENHRY and CDR2 SYGVKD. In DNA, the CDR3 is TGTGCCACCCTGGGACAGACCCAAGAGACCCAGTACTTC. This sequence encodes CATLGQTQETQYF.

For this clonotype: This sequence may be a read error, since a much larger clone differs from it by one base. The CDR3 loop reads CASSFSGGSSYEQYF. The CDR3 DNA is TGTGCCAGCAGCTTCTCTGGCGGAAGCTCCTACGAGCAGTACTTC. The genes are TRBV7-2 and TRBJ2-7; D remains unclear. This CDR3 has 15 amino acids. V was shortened by 3 bases and J by 0 bases, with 12 bases between the two germline ends. Germline V gene data show CDR1 as SGHTA and CDR2 as FQGNSA.

Ten or more counts support this clonotype. The V and J genes are TRBV7-8 and TRBJ1-4, with 7 bases matching TRBD1. The V gene's germline CDR1 is SGHVS and CDR2 FQNEAQ. The CDR3 spans 17 residues. The J segment lost 2 bases and the V segment lost 5 bases, leaving 11 bases of the junction unmatched. The CDR3 DNA follows: TGTGCCAGCAGCGGCCGTCTTCCAGGGGGTACTAATGAAAAACTGTTTTTT. It specifies CASSGRLPGGTNEKLFF.

This clonotype turned up a few times. The rearrangement joins TRBV7-9 to TRBJ2-5; maybe TRBD2 (5 bases). V was pared by 1 base and J by 5 bases, with 8 bases between. Germline values: CDR1 SEHNR, CDR2 FQNEAQ (reference sequence). The length of the CDR3 is 13 residues. The CDR3 protein is CASSLGGFETQYF. The DNA for the CDR3 is TGTGCCAGCAGCTTAGGAGGGTTTGAGACCCAGTACTTC.

This clonotype has only a few counts. The chain carries TRBV5-1 and TRBJ2-5; D uncertain. The V end was cut by 3 bases, the J end by 5 bases, with 14 bases between. Germline assignment: CDR1 SGHRS and CDR2 YFSETQ. The CDR3 extends over 14 amino acids. The CDR3 region is CASSSRPATETQYF. The CDR3 region has the DNA TGCGCCAGCAGCTCCCGCCCGGCTACGGAGACCCAGTACTTC.

This clonotype was observed at least ten times. Without the conserved terminal phenylalanine or tryptophan, this CDR3 likely stems from a read error. The DNA is left out, because the CDR3 cannot be placed on it with certainty; the CDR3 is given as TCRdb lists it. V usage is TRBV6-1 and J usage is TRBJ2-7; the table's D call, TRBD2, was not checked against the DNA. The germline CDR1 and CDR2 sequences are MNHNS and SASEGT. Termini included, the CDR3 measures 13 amino acids. Here the CDR3 reads CASSEVREGPPVL.

This clonotype was seen ten or more times. The rearrangement joins TRBV2 to TRBJ2-2; 11 nucleotides align to TRBD2. This CDR3 contains 16 residues. The junction had 3 bases not matched to a gene; V was cut back by 4 bases and J by 2 bases. Germline V gene data show CDR1 as SNHLY and CDR2 as FYNNEI. Here the CDR3 reads CASSAGTSGNTGELFF. CDR3 DNA: TGTGCCAGCAGTGCCGGGACTAGCGGAAACACCGGGGAGCTGTTTTTT.